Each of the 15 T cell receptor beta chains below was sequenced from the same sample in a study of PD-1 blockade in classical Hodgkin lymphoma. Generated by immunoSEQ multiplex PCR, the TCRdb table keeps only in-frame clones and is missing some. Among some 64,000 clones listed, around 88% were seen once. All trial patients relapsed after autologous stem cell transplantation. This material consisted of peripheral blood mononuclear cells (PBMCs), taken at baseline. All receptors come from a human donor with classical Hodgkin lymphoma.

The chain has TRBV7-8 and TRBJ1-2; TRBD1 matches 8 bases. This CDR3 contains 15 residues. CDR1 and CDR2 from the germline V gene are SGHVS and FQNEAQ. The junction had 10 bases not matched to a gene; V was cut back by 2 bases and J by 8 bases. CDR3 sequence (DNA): TGTGCCAGCAGCTTATCTAGGCTTACAGGGGGAGGCTACACCTTC. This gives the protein CASSLSRLTGGGYTF.

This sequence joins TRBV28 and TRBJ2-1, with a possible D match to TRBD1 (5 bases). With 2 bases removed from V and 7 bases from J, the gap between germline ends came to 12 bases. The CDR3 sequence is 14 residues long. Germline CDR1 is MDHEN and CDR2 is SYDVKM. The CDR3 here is CASSLQTDRNEQFF. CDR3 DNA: TGTGCCAGCAGTTTACAGACAGATCGTAATGAGCAGTTCTTC.

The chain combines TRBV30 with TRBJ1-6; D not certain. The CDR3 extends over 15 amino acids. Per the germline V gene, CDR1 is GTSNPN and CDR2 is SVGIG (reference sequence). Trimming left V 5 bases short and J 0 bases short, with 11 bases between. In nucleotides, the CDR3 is TGTGCCTGGGATCAATTCAGCTCCTATAATTCACCCCTCCACTTT. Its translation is CAWDQFSSYNSPLHF.

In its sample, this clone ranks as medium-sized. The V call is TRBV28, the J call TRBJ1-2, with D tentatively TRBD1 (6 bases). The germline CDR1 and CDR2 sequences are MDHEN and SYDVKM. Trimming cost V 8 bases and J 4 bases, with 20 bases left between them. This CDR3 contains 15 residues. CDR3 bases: TGTGCCAGCGGGTCCTTGGACAGTCTCTTCTATGGCTACACCTTC. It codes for CASGSLDSLFYGYTF.

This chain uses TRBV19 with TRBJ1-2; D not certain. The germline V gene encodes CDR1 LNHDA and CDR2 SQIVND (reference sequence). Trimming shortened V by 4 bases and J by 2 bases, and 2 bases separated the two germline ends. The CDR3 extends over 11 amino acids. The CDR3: CASSKNYGYTF. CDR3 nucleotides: TGTGCCAGTAGTAAAAACTATGGCTACACCTTC.

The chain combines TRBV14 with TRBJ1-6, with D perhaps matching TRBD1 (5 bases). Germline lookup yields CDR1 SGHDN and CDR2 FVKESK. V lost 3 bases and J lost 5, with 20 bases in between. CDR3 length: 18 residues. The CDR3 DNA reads TGTGCCAGCAGCCAGCTACGAGGGGCTCAGGCGGATAATTCACCCCTCCACTTT. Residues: CASSQLRGAQADNSPLHF.

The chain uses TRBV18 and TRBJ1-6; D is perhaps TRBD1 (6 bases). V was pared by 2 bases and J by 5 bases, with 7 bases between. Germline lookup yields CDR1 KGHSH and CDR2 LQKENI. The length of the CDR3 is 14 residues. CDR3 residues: CASSPGGDNSPLHF. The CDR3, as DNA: TGTGCCAGCTCACCAGGGGGCGATAATTCACCCCTCCACTTT.

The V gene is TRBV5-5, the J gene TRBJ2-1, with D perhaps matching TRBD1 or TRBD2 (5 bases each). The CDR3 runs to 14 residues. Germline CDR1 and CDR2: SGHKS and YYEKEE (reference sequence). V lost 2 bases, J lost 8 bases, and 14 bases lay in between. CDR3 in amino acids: CASSFIRGVDEQFF. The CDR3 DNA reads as TGTGCCAGCAGCTTCATAAGGGGAGTTGATGAGCAGTTCTTC.

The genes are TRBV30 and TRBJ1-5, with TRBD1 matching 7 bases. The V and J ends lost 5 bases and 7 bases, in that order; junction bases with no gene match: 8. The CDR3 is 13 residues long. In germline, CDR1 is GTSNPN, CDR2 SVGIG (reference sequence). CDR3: CAWDPDRVQPQHF. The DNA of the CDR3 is TGTGCCTGGGATCCTGACAGGGTCCAGCCCCAGCATTTT.

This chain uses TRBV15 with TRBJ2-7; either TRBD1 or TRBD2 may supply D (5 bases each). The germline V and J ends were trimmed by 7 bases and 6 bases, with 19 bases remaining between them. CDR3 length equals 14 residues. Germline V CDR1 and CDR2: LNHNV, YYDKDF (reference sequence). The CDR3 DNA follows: TGTGCCACCACCGCGGGCTACGGGGCGGGCGAGCAGTACTTC. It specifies CATTAGYGAGEQYF.

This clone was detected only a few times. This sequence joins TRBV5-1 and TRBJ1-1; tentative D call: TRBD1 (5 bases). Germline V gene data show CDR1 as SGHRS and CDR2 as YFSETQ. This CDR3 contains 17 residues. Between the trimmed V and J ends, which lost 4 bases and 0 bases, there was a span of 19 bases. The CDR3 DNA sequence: TGCGCCAGCAGCACCTCATCGTTTGGGGCCATGAACACTGAAGCTTTCTTT. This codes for CASSTSSFGAMNTEAFF. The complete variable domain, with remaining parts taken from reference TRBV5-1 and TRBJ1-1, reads KAGVTQTPRYLIKTRGQQVTLSCSPISGHRSVSWYQQTPGQGLQFLFEYFSETQRNKGNFPGRFSGRQFSNSRSEMNVSTLELGDSALYLCASSTSSFGAMNTEAFFGQGTRLTVV.

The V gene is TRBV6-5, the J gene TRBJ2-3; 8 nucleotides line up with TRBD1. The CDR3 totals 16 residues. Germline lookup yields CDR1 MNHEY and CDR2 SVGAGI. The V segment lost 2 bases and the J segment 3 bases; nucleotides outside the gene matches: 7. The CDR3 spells CASSYRPGQGTDTQYF. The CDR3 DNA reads TGTGCCAGCAGTTACCGTCCTGGACAGGGAACAGATACGCAGTATTTT.

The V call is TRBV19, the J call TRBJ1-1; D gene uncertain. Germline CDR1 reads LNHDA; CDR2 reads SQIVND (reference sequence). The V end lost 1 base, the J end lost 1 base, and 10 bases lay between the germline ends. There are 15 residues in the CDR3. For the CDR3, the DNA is TGTGCCAGTAGTATAGTGCTTTCGGGGAACACTGAAGCTTTCTTT. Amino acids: CASSIVLSGNTEAFF. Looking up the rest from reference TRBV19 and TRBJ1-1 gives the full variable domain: DGGITQSPKYLFRKEGQNVTLSCEQNLNHDAMYWYRQDPGQGLRLIYYSQIVNDFQKGDIAEGYSVSREKKESFPLTVTSAQKNPTAFYLCASSIVLSGNTEAFFGQGTRLTVV.

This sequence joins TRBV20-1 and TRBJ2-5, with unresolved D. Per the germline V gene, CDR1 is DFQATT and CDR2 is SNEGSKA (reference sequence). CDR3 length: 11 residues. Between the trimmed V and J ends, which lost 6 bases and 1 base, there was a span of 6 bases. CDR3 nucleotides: TGCAGTGCAGGCAGCCAAGAGACCCAGTACTTC. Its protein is CSAGSQETQYF.

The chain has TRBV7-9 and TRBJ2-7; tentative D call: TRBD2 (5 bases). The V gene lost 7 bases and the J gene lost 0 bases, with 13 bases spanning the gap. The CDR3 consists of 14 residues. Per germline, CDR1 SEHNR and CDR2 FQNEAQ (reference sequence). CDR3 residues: CASTVRRGSYEQYF. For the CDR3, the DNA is TGTGCCAGCACCGTCAGACGGGGCTCCTACGAGCAGTACTTC.